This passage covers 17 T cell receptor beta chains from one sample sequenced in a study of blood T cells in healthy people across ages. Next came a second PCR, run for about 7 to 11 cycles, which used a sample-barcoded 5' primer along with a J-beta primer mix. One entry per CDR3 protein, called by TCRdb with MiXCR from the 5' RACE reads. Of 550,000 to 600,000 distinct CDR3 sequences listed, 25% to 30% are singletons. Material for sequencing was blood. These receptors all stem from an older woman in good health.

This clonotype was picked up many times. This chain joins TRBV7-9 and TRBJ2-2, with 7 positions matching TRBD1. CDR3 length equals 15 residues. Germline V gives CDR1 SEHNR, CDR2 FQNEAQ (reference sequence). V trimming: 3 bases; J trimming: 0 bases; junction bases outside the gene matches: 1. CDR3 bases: TGTGCCAGCAGCTTTCAGGGGGCGAACACCGGGGAGCTGTTTTTT. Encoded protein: CASSFQGANTGELFF.

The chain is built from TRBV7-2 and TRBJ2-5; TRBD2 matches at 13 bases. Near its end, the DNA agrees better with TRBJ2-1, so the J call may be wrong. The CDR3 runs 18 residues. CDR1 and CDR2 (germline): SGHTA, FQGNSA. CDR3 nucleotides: TGTGCCAGCAGCTGGGCTAGTTTACTAGCGGGGGGGAACAATGAGCAGTTCTTC. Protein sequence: CASSWASLLAGGNNEQFF.

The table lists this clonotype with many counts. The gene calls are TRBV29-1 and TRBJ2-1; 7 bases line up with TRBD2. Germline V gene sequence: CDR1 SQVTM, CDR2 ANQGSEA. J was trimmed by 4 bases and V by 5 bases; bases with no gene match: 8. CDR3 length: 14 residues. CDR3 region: CSVPGRGRYNEQFF. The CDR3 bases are TGCAGCGTTCCAGGGAGGGGCAGATACAATGAGCAGTTCTTC.

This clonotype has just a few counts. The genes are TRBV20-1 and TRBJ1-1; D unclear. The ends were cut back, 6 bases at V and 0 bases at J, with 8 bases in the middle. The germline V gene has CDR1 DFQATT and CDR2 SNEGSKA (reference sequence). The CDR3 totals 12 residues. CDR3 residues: CSAPYLNTEAFF. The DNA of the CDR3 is TGCAGTGCCCCCTATTTGAACACTGAAGCTTTCTTT.

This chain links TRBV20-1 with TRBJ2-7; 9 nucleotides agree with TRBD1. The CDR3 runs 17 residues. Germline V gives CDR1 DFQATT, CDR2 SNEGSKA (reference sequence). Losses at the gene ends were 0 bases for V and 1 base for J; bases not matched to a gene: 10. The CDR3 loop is CSARDSVRDRASYEQYF. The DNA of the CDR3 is TGCAGTGCTAGAGATAGCGTCCGGGACAGGGCATCCTACGAGCAGTACTTC.

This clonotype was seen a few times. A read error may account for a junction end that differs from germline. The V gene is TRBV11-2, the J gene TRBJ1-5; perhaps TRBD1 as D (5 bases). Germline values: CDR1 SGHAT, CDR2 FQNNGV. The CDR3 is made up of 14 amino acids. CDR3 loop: CASSLDGGSQPQHF. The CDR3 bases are TGTGCCAGCAGCTTAGATGGGGGATCTCAGCCCCAGCACTTT.

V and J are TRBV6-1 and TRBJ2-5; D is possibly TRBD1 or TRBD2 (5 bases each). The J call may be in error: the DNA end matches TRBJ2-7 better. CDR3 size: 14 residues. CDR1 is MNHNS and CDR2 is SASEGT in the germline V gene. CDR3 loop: CASSEGWGRYEQYF. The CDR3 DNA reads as TGTGCCAGCAGTGAAGGGTGGGGACGTTACGAGCAGTACTTC.

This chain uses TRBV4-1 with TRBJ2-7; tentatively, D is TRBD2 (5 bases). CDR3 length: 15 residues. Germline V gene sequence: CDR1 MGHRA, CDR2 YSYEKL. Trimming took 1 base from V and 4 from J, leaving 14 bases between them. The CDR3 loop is CASSQVPGIGYEQYF. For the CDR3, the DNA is TGCGCCAGCAGCCAAGTGCCGGGGATCGGGTACGAGCAGTACTTC.

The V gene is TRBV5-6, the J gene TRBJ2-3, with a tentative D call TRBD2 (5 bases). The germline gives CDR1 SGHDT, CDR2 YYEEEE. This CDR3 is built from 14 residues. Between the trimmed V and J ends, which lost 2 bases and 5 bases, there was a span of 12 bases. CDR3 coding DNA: TGTGCCAGCAGCTTTTCGGGGTCGAAAGATACGCAGTATTTT. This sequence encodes CASSFSGSKDTQYF. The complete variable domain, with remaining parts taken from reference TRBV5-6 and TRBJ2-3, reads DAGVTQSPTHLIKTRGQQVTLRCSPKSGHDTVSWYQQALGQGPQFIFQYYEEEERQRGNFPDRFSGHQFPNYSSELNVNALLLGDSALYLCASSFSGSKDTQYFGPGTRLTVL.

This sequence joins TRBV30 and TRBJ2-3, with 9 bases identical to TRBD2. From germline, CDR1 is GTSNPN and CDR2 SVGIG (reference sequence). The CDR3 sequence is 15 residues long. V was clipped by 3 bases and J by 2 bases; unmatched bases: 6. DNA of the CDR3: TGTGCCTGGAGCGGGCTAGCGGGGTTCACAGATACGCAGTATTTT. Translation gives CAWSGLAGFTDTQYF.

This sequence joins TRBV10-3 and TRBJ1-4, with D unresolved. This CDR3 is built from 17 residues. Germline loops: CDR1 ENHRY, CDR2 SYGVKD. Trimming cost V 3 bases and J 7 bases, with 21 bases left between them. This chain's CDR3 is CAISDGQRESSGEKLFF. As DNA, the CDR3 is TGTGCCATCAGTGATGGGCAGCGTGAGTCATCTGGTGAAAAACTGTTTTTT.

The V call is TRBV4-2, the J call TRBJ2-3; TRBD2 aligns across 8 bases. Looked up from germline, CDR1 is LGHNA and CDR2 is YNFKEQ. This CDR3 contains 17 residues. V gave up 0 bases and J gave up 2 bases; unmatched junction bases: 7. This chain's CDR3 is CASSQEAAGVITDTQYF. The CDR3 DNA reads TGTGCCAGCAGCCAAGAAGCAGCGGGGGTGATCACAGATACGCAGTATTTT.

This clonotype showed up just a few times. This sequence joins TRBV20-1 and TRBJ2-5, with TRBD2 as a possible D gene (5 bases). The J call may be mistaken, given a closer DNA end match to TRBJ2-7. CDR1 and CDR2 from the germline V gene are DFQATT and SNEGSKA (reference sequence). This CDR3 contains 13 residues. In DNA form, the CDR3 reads TGCAGTGCTAGAGTTGGAGGAATCTCCGAGCAGTACTTC. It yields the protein CSARVGGISEQYF.

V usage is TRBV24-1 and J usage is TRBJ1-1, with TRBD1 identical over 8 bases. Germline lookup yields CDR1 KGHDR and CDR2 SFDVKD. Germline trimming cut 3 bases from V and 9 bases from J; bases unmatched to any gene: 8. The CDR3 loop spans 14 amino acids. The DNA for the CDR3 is TGTGCCACCAGTGATAACAGGGGGATTGGTAAAGCTTTCTTT. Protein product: CATSDNRGIGKAFF.

Here the CDR3 DNA reads TGCAGTGCCCCTGAGGGCGGGGGGCCCTCCTACGAGCAGTACTTC. It codes for CSAPEGGGPSYEQYF. This sequence joins TRBV20-1 and TRBJ2-1; TRBD2 aligns across 8 bases. The tail of the sequence fits TRBJ2-7 better, so the J call may be wrong. There are 15 residues in the CDR3. The germline V gene encodes CDR1 DFQATT and CDR2 SNEGSKA (reference sequence).

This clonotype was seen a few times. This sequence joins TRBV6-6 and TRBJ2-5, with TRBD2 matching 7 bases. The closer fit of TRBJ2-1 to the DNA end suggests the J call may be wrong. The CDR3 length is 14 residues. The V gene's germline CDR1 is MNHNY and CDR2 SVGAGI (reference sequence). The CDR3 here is CASSYSGGFDEQFF. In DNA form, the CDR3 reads TGTGCCAGCAGTTACTCGGGAGGGTTTGATGAGCAGTTCTTC.

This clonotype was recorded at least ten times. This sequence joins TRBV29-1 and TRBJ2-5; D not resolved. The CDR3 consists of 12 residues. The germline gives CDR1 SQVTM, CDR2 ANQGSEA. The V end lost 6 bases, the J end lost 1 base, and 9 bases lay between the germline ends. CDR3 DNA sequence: TGCAGCGTATTAACGGGCCAAGAGACCCAGTACTTC. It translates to CSVLTGQETQYF.